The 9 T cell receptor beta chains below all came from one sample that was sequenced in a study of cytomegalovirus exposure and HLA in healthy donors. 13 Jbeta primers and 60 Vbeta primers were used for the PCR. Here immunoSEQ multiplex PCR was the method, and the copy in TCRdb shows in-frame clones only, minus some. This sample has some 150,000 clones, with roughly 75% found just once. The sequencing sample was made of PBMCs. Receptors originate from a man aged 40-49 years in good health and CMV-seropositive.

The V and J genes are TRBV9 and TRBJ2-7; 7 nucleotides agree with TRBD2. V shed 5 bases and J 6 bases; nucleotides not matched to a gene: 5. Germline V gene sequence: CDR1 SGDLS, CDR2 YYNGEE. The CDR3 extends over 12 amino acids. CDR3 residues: CASRGLAGEQYF. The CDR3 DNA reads TGTGCCAGCAGGGGATTAGCGGGCGAGCAGTACTTC. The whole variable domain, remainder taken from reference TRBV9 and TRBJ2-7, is DSGVTQTPKHLITATGQRVTLRCSPRSGDLSVYWYQQSLDQGLQFLIQYYNGEERAKGNILERFSAQQFPDLHSELNLSSLELGDSALYFCASRGLAGEQYFGPGTRLTVT.

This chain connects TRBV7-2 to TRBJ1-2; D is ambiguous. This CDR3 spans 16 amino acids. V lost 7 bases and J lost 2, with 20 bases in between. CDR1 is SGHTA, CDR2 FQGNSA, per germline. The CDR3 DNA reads TGTGCCAGCAACCCTGGTGGCAGGCGCCCCAACTATGGCTACACCTTC. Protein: CASNPGGRRPNYGYTF.

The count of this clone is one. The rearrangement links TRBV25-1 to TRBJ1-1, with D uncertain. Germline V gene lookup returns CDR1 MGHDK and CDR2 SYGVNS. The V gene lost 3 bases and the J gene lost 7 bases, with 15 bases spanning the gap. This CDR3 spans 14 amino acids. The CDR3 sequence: CASSDSGRSHEAFF. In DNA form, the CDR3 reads TGTGCCAGCAGTGATTCCGGTCGATCCCATGAAGCTTTCTTT.

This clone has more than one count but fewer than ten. DNA for the CDR3: TGTGCCAGCAGCTTTGGGACAGCCTACGAGCAGTACTTC. This encodes CASSFGTAYEQYF. This rearrangement joins TRBV5-6 to TRBJ2-7, with TRBD1 matching 7 bases. Germline CDR1 and CDR2: SGHDT and YYEEEE. The V gene end was trimmed by 2 bases and the J gene end by 2 bases; junction bases not matched to a gene: 1. This CDR3 has 13 residues.

CDR3 coding DNA: TGCGCCAGCAGCTTGGGACAGAAAAATGAAAAACTGTTTTTT. As protein: CASSLGQKNEKLFF. The V and J genes are TRBV5-1 and TRBJ1-4; D perhaps matches TRBD1 (5 bases). This CDR3 has 14 residues. Germline CDR1 reads SGHRS; CDR2 reads YFSETQ. V lost 0 bases to trimming and J lost 5 bases, with 8 bases between them.

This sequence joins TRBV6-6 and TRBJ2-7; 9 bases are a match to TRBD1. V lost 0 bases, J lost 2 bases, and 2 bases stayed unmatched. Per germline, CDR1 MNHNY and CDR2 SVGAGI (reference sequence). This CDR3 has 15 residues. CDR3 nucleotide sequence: TGTGCCAGCAGTTACTCGGACAGGGGAGCCTACGAGCAGTACTTC. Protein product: CASSYSDRGAYEQYF.

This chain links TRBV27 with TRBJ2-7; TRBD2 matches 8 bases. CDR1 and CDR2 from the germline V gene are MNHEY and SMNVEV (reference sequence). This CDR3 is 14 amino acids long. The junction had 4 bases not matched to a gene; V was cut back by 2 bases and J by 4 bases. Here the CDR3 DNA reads TGTGCCAGCAGTTTAGCGGGGGGCCAGTACGAGCAGTACTTC. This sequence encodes CASSLAGGQYEQYF.

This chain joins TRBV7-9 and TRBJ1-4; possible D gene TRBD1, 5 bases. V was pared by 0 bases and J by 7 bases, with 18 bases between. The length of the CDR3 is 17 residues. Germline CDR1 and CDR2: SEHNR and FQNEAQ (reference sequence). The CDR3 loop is CASSLAGQAWGSEKLFF. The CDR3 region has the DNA TGTGCCAGCAGCTTAGCGGGGCAGGCCTGGGGAAGTGAAAAACTGTTTTTT.

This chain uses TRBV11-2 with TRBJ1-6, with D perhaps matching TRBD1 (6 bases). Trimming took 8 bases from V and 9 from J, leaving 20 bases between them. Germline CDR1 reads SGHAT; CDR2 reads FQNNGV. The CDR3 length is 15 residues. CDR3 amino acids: CASVRGGRGPSPLHF. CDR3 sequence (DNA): TGTGCCAGCGTCCGGGGGGGCAGGGGCCCTTCACCCCTCCACTTT.